The 21 T cell receptor beta chains reported below all come from one sample, sequenced in a study of T cell changes during pregnancy in multiple sclerosis. Sequencing used immunoSEQ multiplex PCR; TCRdb keeps in-frame clones, though not all of them. Among about 59,000 clones listed, about 91% were seen once. The sample in question was peripheral blood, obtained before pregnancy. The receptors derive from a female donor with multiple sclerosis, enrolled in a pregnancy study.

This clone was counted a single time. This chain uses TRBV19 with TRBJ1-1; TRBD1 aligns across 9 bases. Germline trimming cut 6 bases from V and 6 bases from J; bases unmatched to any gene: 11. The germline CDR1 and CDR2 sequences are LNHDA and SQIVND (reference sequence). CDR3 length: 15 amino acids. The CDR3 region is CASREGQGLVSEAFF. Written as DNA, the CDR3 is TGTGCCAGTAGGGAGGGACAGGGTTTGGTCTCTGAAGCTTTCTTT.

This clone was counted once. V usage is TRBV4-1 and J usage is TRBJ2-1, with D maybe TRBD2 (6 bases). CDR1 is MGHRA and CDR2 is YSYEKL in the germline V gene. Trimming removed 4 bases at V and 0 bases at J, with 10 bases between. The CDR3 is made up of 15 amino acids. This CDR3 reads CASSPRESSYNEQFF. CDR3 in DNA: TGCGCCAGCAGCCCCCGGGAGAGCTCCTACAATGAGCAGTTCTTC.

This chain links TRBV4-1 with TRBJ2-7, with 9 bases aligning to TRBD2. The CDR3 has 15 residues. The V gene's germline CDR1 is MGHRA and CDR2 YSYEKL. V shed 3 bases and J 0 bases; nucleotides not matched to a gene: 3. The CDR3 nucleotides are TGCGCCAGCAGCCACCTAGCGGGAAGCTCCTACGAGCAGTACTTC. This gives the protein CASSHLAGSSYEQYF.

The CDR3 sequence: CASSSQGNTEAFF. The CDR3 DNA sequence: TGTGCCAGCAGCAGCCAGGGGAACACTGAAGCTTTCTTT. V usage is TRBV7-3 and J usage is TRBJ1-1, with a possible D match to TRBD1 (5 bases). The germline V and J ends were trimmed by 5 bases and 1 base, with 8 bases remaining between them. The V gene's germline CDR1 is SGHTA and CDR2 FQGTGA. The CDR3 runs 13 residues.

The CDR3 DNA reads as TGTGCCACCCAATTAGAAGATGCAAAGCCACCCCTCCACTTT. Translated, it gives CATQLEDAKPPLHF. The chain is built from TRBV2 and TRBJ1-6; no clear D gene. V was shortened by 10 bases and J by 11 bases, with 21 bases between the two germline ends. This CDR3 is 14 amino acids long. CDR1 is SNHLY and CDR2 is FYNNEI in the germline V gene.

The chain couples TRBV18 to TRBJ2-3; 11 bases agree with TRBD2. Germline values: CDR1 KGHSH, CDR2 LQKENI. Trimming took 6 bases from V and 0 from J; bases not matched to a gene: 2. The CDR3 contains 15 residues. CDR3: CASSLAGGSTDTQYF. Here the CDR3 DNA reads TGTGCCAGCTCCTTAGCGGGGGGGAGCACAGATACGCAGTATTTT.

This chain connects TRBV6-1 to TRBJ1-2, with TRBD1 matching over 8 bases. After removal of 0 bases from V and 1 base from J, the junction contained 7 bases not matched to a gene. CDR3 length: 17 amino acids. CDR1 and CDR2 (germline): MNHNS, SASEGT. The CDR3: CASSEAPDRAFNYGYTF. CDR3 nucleotides: TGTGCCAGCAGTGAAGCCCCGGACAGGGCCTTTAACTATGGCTACACCTTC.

This chain links TRBV14 with TRBJ1-4, with 7 bases matching TRBD1. The trim removed 3 bases at V and 7 bases at J, leaving 8 bases unmatched. CDR3 length equals 15 residues. Germline V gene sequence: CDR1 SGHDN, CDR2 FVKESK. The CDR3 nucleotides are TGTGCCAGCAGCCACTTTACAGGGGTGCGTGAAAAACTGTTTTTT. Translation: CASSHFTGVREKLFF.

The V gene is TRBV7-2, the J gene TRBJ1-6; a possible D gene is TRBD1 (5 bases). The CDR3 runs 16 residues. Trimming took 5 bases from V and 9 from J, leaving 20 bases between them. CDR1 is SGHTA and CDR2 is FQGNSA in the germline V gene. The CDR3 here is CASSVSGRALGSPLHF. DNA for the CDR3: TGTGCCAGCAGCGTCTCGGGCAGGGCTCTCGGTTCACCCCTCCACTTT. Variable domain in full (rest from reference TRBV7-2 and TRBJ1-6): GAGVSQSPSNKVTEKGKDVELRCDPISGHTALYWYRQSLGQGLEFLIYFQGNSAPDKSGLPSDRFSAERTGGSVSTLTIQRTQQEDSAVYLCASSVSGRALGSPLHFGNGTRLTVT.

The rearrangement uses TRBV5-1 and TRBJ1-3, with 8 positions matching TRBD1. CDR3 size: 15 residues. Trimming at V came to 3 bases and at J to 0 bases, leaving 2 bases not matched to a gene. Germline lookup yields CDR1 SGHRS and CDR2 YFSETQ. The CDR3 protein is CASSSGQGSGNTIYF. As DNA, the CDR3 is TGCGCCAGCAGCTCCGGACAGGGCTCTGGAAACACCATATATTTT.

The genes are TRBV7-9 and TRBJ2-1; the match to TRBD2 covers 12 bases. This CDR3 is built from 13 residues. J lost 12 bases, V lost 1 base, and 1 base had no gene match. From germline, CDR1 is SEHNR and CDR2 FQNEAQ (reference sequence). CDR3 in amino acids: CASSLELAGGQFF. For the CDR3, the DNA is TGTGCCAGCAGCTTAGAACTAGCGGGGGGGCAGTTCTTC.

V and J are TRBV19 and TRBJ1-4; D is undetermined. The CDR3 extends over 13 amino acids. Trimming took 1 base from V and 7 from J, leaving 7 bases between them. CDR1 is LNHDA and CDR2 is SQIVND in the germline V gene (reference sequence). The CDR3 sequence is CASSIVTSEKLFF. CDR3 sequence (DNA): TGTGCCAGTAGTATAGTCACGAGTGAAAAACTGTTTTTT.

As concerns this clone: The junction and the germline gene differ at one end; a read error may be behind it. The J gene is TRBJ2-1, the V gene TRBV6-1, with D perhaps matching TRBD2 (6 bases). Germline V gene sequence: CDR1 MNHNS, CDR2 SASEGT. There are 9 residues in the CDR3. CDR3 in DNA: TGTGCCAGCTCCTGGGACTTAATCTTC. It yields the protein CASSWDLIF.

The gene calls are TRBV4-3 and TRBJ2-1; 10 bases line up with TRBD2. CDR1 is LGHNA, CDR2 YSLEER, per germline. This CDR3 is built from 15 residues. J lost 3 bases, V lost 4 bases, and 3 bases had no gene match. CDR3 sequence (DNA): TGCGCCAGCAGCCGAAGCGGGGGGGGCTACAATGAGCAGTTCTTC. It codes for CASSRSGGGYNEQFF.

This clone came up a few times. The chain uses TRBV20-1 and TRBJ1-1; D is ambiguous. From germline, CDR1 is DFQATT and CDR2 SNEGSKA (reference sequence). The V and J ends lost 8 bases and 4 bases respectively, with 11 bases between them. The CDR3 consists of 11 residues. The CDR3 sequence is CSPRTSTEAFF. The CDR3 coding sequence is TGCAGTCCTCGGACTTCCACTGAAGCTTTCTTT.

CDR3 sequence reads: CASSTPLGSRASTDTQYF. The CDR3 nucleotides are TGTGCCAGTAGCACGCCCCTAGGTAGCCGTGCTAGCACAGATACGCAGTATTTT. The chain links TRBV21-1 to TRBJ2-3; TRBD2 is the table's D call and was not checked against the DNA. TRBV21-1 is given as a pseudogene. This CDR3 contains 18 residues.

The chain carries TRBV10-3 and TRBJ1-1; possible D gene TRBD1, 5 bases. CDR3 length: 14 amino acids. Trimming took off 7 bases at V and 1 base at J, with 13 bases between the two ends. Germline assignment: CDR1 ENHRY and CDR2 SYGVKD. Written as DNA, the CDR3 is TGTGCCATCAATAGGGGTGGTGGGAACACTGAAGCTTTCTTT. It specifies CAINRGGGNTEAFF.

The chain uses TRBV2 and TRBJ2-3, with 11 positions matching TRBD2. The germline gives CDR1 SNHLY, CDR2 FYNNEI. The V and J ends lost 5 bases and 5 bases, in that order; junction bases with no gene match: 12. CDR3 length: 17 amino acids. CDR3 bases: TGTGCCAGCAGTTCCGGGACTAGCGGAGGGCGAGGAGATACGCAGTATTTT. Translating gives CASSSGTSGGRGDTQYF.

The rearrangement joins TRBV30 to TRBJ2-5; the D gene is possibly TRBD1 (6 bases). The V end was cut by 0 bases, the J end by 1 base, with 15 bases between. Germline assignment: CDR1 GTSNPN and CDR2 SVGIG (reference sequence). The length of the CDR3 is 16 residues. The CDR3 sequence: CAWSVHTVGGQETQYF. DNA of the CDR3: TGTGCCTGGAGTGTACACACGGTAGGGGGCCAAGAGACCCAGTACTTC.

The chain combines TRBV5-4 with TRBJ1-1, with TRBD1 matching over 7 bases. Per germline, CDR1 SGHNT and CDR2 YYREEE (reference sequence). After removal of 4 bases from V and 4 bases from J, the junction contained 7 bases not matched to a gene. The CDR3 totals 14 residues. DNA of the CDR3: TGTGCCAGCAGCAGCCCGACAGGGATCACTGAAGCTTTCTTT. Amino acids: CASSSPTGITEAFF.

This clone was detected only once. V and J are TRBV7-8 and TRBJ2-6, with D possibly TRBD1 on 6 matching bases. V gave up 7 bases and J gave up 0 bases, with 22 bases separating them. Germline CDR1 reads SGHVS; CDR2 reads FQNEAQ. The CDR3 runs 19 residues. This CDR3 is CASNTDSSSSYSGANVLTF. CDR3 DNA sequence: TGTGCCAGCAACACGGACAGTTCCAGCTCCTACTCTGGGGCCAACGTCCTGACTTTC.